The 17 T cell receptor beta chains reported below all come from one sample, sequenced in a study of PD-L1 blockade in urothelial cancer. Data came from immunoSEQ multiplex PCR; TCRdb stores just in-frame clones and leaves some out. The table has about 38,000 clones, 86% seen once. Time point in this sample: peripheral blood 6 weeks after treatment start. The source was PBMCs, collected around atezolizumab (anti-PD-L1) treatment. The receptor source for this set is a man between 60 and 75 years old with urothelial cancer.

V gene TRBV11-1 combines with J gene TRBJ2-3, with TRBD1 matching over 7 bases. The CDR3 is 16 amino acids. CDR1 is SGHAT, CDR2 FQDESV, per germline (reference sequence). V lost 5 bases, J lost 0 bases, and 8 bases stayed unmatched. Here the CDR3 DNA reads TGTGCCAGCAGCCCGAGGGGGCAGGGGAGCACAGATACGCAGTATTTT. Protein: CASSPRGQGSTDTQYF.

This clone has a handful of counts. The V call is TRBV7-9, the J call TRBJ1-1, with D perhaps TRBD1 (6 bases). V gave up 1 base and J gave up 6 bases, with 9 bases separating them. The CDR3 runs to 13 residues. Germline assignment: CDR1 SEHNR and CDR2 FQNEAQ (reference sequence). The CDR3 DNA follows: TGTGCCAGCAGCTTAGGACAGGTGCCTGAAGCTTTCTTT. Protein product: CASSLGQVPEAFF.

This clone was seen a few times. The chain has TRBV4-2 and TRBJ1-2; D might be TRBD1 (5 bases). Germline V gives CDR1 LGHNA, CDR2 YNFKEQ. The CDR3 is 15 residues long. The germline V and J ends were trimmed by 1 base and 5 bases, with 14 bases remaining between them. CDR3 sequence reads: CASSQVQGSVYGYTF. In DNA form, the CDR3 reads TGTGCCAGCAGCCAAGTCCAGGGATCAGTGTATGGCTACACCTTC.

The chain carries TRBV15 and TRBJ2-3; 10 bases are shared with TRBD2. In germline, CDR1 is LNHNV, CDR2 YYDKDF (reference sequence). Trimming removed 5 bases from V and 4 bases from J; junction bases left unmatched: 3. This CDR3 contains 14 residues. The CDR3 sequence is CATSASGGSDTQYF. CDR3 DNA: TGTGCCACCAGCGCTAGCGGGGGTTCAGATACGCAGTATTTT.

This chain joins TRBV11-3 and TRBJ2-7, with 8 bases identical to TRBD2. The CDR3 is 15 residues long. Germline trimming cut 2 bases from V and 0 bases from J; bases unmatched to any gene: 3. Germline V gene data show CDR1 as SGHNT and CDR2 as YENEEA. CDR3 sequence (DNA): TGTGCCAGCAGCTTATCGGGGGGGGCCTCCTACGAGCAGTACTTC. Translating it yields CASSLSGGASYEQYF.

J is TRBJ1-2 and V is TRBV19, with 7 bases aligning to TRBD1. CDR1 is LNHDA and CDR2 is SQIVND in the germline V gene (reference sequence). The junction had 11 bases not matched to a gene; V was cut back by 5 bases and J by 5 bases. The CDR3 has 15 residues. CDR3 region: CASSPWDSVGYGYTF. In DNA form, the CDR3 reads TGTGCCAGTAGTCCCTGGGACAGCGTAGGGTATGGCTACACCTTC.

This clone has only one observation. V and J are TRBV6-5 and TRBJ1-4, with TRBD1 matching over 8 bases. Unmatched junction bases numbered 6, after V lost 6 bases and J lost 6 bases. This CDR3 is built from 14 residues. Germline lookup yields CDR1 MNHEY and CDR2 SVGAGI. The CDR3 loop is CASSRGRRDEKLFF. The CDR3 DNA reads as TGTGCCAGCAGCAGGGGGCGCCGGGATGAAAAACTGTTTTTT.

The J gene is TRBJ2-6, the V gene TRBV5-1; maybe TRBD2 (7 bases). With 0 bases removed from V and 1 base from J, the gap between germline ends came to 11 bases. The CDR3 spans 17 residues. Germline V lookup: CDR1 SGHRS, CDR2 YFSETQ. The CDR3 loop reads CASSLEGGPSGANVLTF. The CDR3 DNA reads TGCGCCAGCAGCTTGGAGGGGGGGCCATCTGGGGCCAACGTCCTGACTTTC.

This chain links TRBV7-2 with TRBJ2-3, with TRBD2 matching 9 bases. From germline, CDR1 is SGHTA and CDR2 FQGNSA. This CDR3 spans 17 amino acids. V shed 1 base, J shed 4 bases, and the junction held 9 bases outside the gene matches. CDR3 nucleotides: TGTGCCAGCAGCTTAGATCACTGGCGGGGGGGCCCAGATACGCAGTATTTT. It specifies CASSLDHWRGGPDTQYF.

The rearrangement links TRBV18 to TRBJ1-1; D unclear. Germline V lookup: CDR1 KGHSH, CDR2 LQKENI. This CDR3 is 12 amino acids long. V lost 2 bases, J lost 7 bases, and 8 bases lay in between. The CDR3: CASSPLADEAFF. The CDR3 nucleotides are TGTGCCAGCTCACCATTGGCGGATGAAGCTTTCTTT.

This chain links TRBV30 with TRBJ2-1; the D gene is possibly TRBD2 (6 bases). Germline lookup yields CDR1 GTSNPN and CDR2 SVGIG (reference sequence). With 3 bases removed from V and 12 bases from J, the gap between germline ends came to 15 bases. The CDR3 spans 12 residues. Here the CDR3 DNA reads TGTGCCTGGAGCCTAAGTGGGGGGTGGCAGTTCTTC. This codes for CAWSLSGGWQFF.

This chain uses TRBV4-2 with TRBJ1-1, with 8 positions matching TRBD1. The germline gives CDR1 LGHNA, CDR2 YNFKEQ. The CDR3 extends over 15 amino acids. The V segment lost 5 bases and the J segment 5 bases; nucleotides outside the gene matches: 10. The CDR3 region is CASSLTRDRFTEAFF. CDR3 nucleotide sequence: TGTGCCAGCAGCTTGACCCGGGACAGGTTTACTGAAGCTTTCTTT.

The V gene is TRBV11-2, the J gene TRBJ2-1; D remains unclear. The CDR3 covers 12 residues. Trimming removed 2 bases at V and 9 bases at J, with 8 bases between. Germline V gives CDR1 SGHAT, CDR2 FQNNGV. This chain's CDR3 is CASSLSHTEQFF. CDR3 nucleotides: TGTGCCAGCAGCTTATCTCACACTGAGCAGTTCTTC. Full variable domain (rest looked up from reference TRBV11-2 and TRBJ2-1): EAGVAQSPRYKIIEKRQSVAFWCNPISGHATLYWYQQILGQGPKLLIQFQNNGVVDDSQLPKDRFSAERLKGVDSTLKIQPAKLEDSAVYLCASSLSHTEQFFGPGTRLTVL.

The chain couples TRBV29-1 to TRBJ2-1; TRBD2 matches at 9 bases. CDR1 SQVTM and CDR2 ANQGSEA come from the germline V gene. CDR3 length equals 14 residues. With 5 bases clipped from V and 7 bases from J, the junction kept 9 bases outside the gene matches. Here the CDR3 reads CSVFGGRAENEQFF. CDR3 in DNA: TGCAGCGTTTTCGGCGGGAGGGCCGAGAATGAGCAGTTCTTC.

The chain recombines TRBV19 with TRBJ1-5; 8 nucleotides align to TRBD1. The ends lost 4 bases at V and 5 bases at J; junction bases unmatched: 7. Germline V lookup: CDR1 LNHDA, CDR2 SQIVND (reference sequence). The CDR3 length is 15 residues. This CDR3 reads CASSTVGQGYQPQHF. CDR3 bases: TGTGCCAGTAGTACAGTAGGACAGGGCTATCAGCCCCAGCATTTT.

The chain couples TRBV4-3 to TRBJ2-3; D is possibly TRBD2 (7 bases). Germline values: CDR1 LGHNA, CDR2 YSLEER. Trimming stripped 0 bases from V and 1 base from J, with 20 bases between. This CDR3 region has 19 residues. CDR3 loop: CASSQDHGGGSAGTDTQYF. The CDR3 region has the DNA TGCGCCAGCAGCCAAGATCATGGGGGGGGCTCCGCGGGCACAGATACGCAGTATTTT.

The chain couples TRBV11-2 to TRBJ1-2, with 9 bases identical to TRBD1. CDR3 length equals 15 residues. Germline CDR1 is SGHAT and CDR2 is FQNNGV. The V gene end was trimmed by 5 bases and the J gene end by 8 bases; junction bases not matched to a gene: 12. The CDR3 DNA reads TGTGCCAGCAGCCGGGACCGGGACAGGGCGAAAGGCTACACCTTC. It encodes CASSRDRDRAKGYTF.